This paragraph covers one TCR beta chain sequence. Its cognate antigen is unknown. Germline V gene sequence: CDR1 SGDLS, CDR2 YYNGEE. The CDR3 spans 18 residues. The ends lost 0 bases at V and 1 base at J; junction bases unmatched: 5. The data derive from a study of T cell responses to AZD1222 COVID-19 vaccine. Study results and limitations: Donors were mostly white British, more females; clonal diversity possibly underestimated.

TCRdb's table, derived via immunoSEQ multiplex PCR, lists solely in-frame clones and lacks some. Among approximately 120,000 clones, about nine tenths were seen once, and the ten largest hold approximately 7.6%. The TCR comes from an adult in good health. The rearrangement uses TRBV9 and TRBJ2-3; 13 bases line up with TRBD2. This specimen was peripheral blood, taken on day 0 of AZD1222 vaccination. The CDR3 region is CASSVGTSGSGGTDTQYF. The CDR3 DNA sequence: TGTGCCAGCAGCGTAGGGACTAGCGGGAGTGGGGGCACAGATACGCAGTATTTT.